A single sample is the source of the 24 T cell receptor beta chains below, sequenced in a study of T cell responses to AZD1222 COVID-19 vaccine listed by TCRdb under 2021. The library was obtained by the immunoSEQ multiplex PCR assay. TCRdb obtained this table from immuneACCESS and retained in-frame rearrangements with V and J assigned. These tables miss some clones; where compared with another copy, unresolved V genes account for less than half of the shortfall, and the remainder is unexplained. The sample table holds about 150,000 clones, of which around 85% were seen once. The top ten clonotypes cover under 7% of the sample. According to the study, the label for this sample's time point signals: baseline before first vaccination. The treatment or condition label, as the study defines it: meningococcal conjugate vaccine given as trial control. The specimen comprised peripheral blood, sampled on day 0 of MenACWY control vaccination. The source is an adult in good health.

A few counts support this clone. V is TRBV7-8 and J is TRBJ2-5; 11 bases map to TRBD1. Trimming removed 3 bases from V and 4 bases from J; junction bases left unmatched: 10. The V gene's germline CDR1 is SGHVS and CDR2 FQNEAQ. The CDR3 has 17 residues. CDR3 sequence: CASSLREPGQGGETQYF. As DNA, the CDR3 is TGTGCCAGCAGCTTGCGTGAACCGGGACAGGGGGGAGAGACCCAGTACTTC.

The chain has TRBV5-6 and TRBJ1-2; D gene ambiguous. The germline CDR1 and CDR2 sequences are SGHDT and YYEEEE. This CDR3 spans 16 amino acids. V lost 2 bases and J 4 bases, leaving 18 bases between the germline ends. CDR3 amino acids: CASSFPTSVGIYGYTF. CDR3 DNA: TGTGCCAGCAGCTTTCCTACTTCCGTAGGAATCTATGGCTACACCTTC.

The rearrangement joins TRBV3-1 (or the pseudogene TRBV3-2) to TRBJ2-5, with 9 bases matching TRBD2. J was trimmed by 1 base and V by 4 bases; bases with no gene match: 7. Germline CDR1 LGHDT, CDR2 YNNKEL (reference sequence). This CDR3 has 16 amino acids. The CDR3 spells CASSPGVAGVQETQYF. CDR3 DNA sequence: TGTGCCAGCAGCCCCGGAGTAGCGGGGGTCCAAGAGACCCAGTACTTC.

The genes are TRBV7-6 and TRBJ1-6, with D uncertain. CDR3 length equals 13 residues. With 3 bases removed from V and 10 bases from J, the gap between germline ends came to 10 bases. The germline gives CDR1 SGHVS, CDR2 FNYEAQ. CDR3 sequence: CASSFTDESPLHF. The CDR3 DNA sequence: TGTGCCAGCAGCTTCACAGACGAATCACCCCTCCACTTT. Using reference TRBV7-6 and TRBJ1-6 for the parts outside the CDR3, the full variable domain is GAGVSQSPRYKVTKRGQDVALRCDPISGHVSLYWYRQALGQGPEFLTYFNYEAQQDKSGLPNDRFSAERPEGSISTLTIQRTEQRDSAMYRCASSFTDESPLHFGNGTRLTVT.

The chain links TRBV29-1 to TRBJ1-1; D gene unclear. The CDR3 is made up of 13 amino acids. Trimming took off 4 bases at V and 2 bases at J, with 11 bases between the two ends. From germline, CDR1 is SQVTM and CDR2 ANQGSEA. This CDR3 is CSVAARANTEAFF. Here the CDR3 DNA reads TGCAGCGTTGCCGCCAGAGCAAACACTGAAGCTTTCTTT.

The chain couples TRBV6-2 or TRBV6-3 to TRBJ1-5; no clear D gene. The CDR3 loop spans 13 amino acids. Germline V lookup: CDR1 MNHEY, CDR2 SVGEGT. Trimming took 6 bases from V and 4 from J, leaving 10 bases between them. DNA of the CDR3: TGTGCCAGCAGCTTCGGAAGGAATCAGCCCCAGCATTTT. Amino acid sequence: CASSFGRNQPQHF.

The V gene is TRBV15, the J gene TRBJ1-2; no reliable D call. Germline V gene sequence: CDR1 LNHNV, CDR2 YYDKDF (reference sequence). Trimming stripped 0 bases from V and 3 bases from J, with 8 bases between. CDR3 size: 14 residues. CDR3 bases: TGTGCCACCAGCAGAGATGGGTCAGACTATGGCTACACCTTC. It codes for CATSRDGSDYGYTF.

The chain couples TRBV27 to TRBJ2-1, with D perhaps TRBD1 or TRBD2 (5 bases each). Between the trimmed V and J ends, which lost 7 bases and 3 bases, there was a span of 25 bases. Germline CDR1 MNHEY, CDR2 SMNVEV (reference sequence). The length of the CDR3 is 18 residues. The CDR3 sequence: CASTFLVGDAEIYNEQFF. The CDR3 DNA follows: TGTGCCAGCACCTTCTTGGTAGGGGACGCAGAAATCTACAATGAGCAGTTCTTC.

This clone was observed a few times. The chain links TRBV6-6 to TRBJ1-6; tentative D call: TRBD1 (5 bases). The V gene's germline CDR1 is MNHNY and CDR2 SVGAGI (reference sequence). Trimming shortened V by 5 bases and J by 7 bases, and 18 bases separated the two germline ends. The CDR3 covers 16 residues. CDR3 in amino acids: CASSRTWDRSNSPLHF. For the CDR3, the DNA is TGTGCCAGCAGTCGAACCTGGGACCGTAGCAATTCACCCCTCCACTTT.

The chain combines TRBV6-4 with TRBJ2-3; 10 bases fit TRBD1. V was clipped by 0 bases and J by 4 bases; unmatched bases: 1. CDR1 is MRHNA, CDR2 SNTAGT, per germline. The CDR3 has 15 residues. The CDR3 loop reads CASSDSTGGADTQYF. The CDR3, as DNA: TGTGCCAGCAGTGACTCGACAGGGGGCGCAGATACGCAGTATTTT.

The genes are TRBV18 and TRBJ1-2; D is perhaps TRBD1 (6 bases). Germline V gene lookup returns CDR1 KGHSH and CDR2 LQKENI. The CDR3 covers 15 residues. With 5 bases removed from V and 4 bases from J, the gap between germline ends came to 17 bases. CDR3 DNA: TGTGCCAGCTCATTCGGACAGAGGGAGGTCTATGGCTACACCTTC. As protein: CASSFGQREVYGYTF. Full variable domain (rest looked up from reference TRBV18 and TRBJ1-2): NAGVMQNPRHLVRRRGQEARLRCSPMKGHSHVYWYRQLPEEGLKFMVYLQKENIIDESGMPKERFSAEFPKEGPSILRIQQVVRGDSAAYFCASSFGQREVYGYTFGSGTRLTVV.

The chain couples TRBV4-1 to TRBJ2-7; D not resolved. V shed 0 bases and J shed 0 bases, with 9 bases lying between them. Germline assignment: CDR1 MGHRA and CDR2 YSYEKL. CDR3 length: 15 amino acids. Here the CDR3 reads CASSQDSHTSYEQYV. CDR3 coding DNA: TGCGCCAGCAGCCAAGATTCGCACACCTCCTACGAGCAGTACGTC.

The V and J genes are TRBV6-2 or TRBV6-3 and TRBJ2-6, with D perhaps given as TRBD1 or TRBD2 (5 bases each). The CDR3 is 15 amino acids. Germline CDR1 MNHEY, CDR2 SVGEGT. Trimming took off 0 bases at V and 3 bases at J, with 6 bases between the two ends. In nucleotides, the CDR3 is TGTGCCAGCAGTTACTCGGGGGATGGGGCCAACGTCCTGACTTTC. Encoded protein: CASSYSGDGANVLTF.

V and J are TRBV7-2 and TRBJ1-4; TRBD1 is a possible D gene (6 bases). Trimming left V 5 bases short and J 2 bases short, with 12 bases between. This CDR3 spans 15 amino acids. The germline V gene encodes CDR1 SGHTA and CDR2 FQGNSA. The CDR3 spells CASSPAGATNEKLFF. The CDR3 bases are TGTGCCAGCAGCCCCGCAGGGGCTACTAATGAAAAACTGTTTTTT.

V and J are TRBV10-3 and TRBJ2-2; the D is unclear. Deletions cut 7 bases from V and 6 bases from J, with 6 bases between. This CDR3 has 11 residues. CDR1 and CDR2 from the germline V gene are ENHRY and SYGVKD. CDR3 DNA sequence: TGTGCCATCAAGGTAGCCGGGGAGCTGTTTTTT. This codes for CAIKVAGELFF.

This clone was counted once. The chain employs TRBV7-9 and TRBJ1-2; a weak D match, TRBD1 (5 bases). The germline CDR1 and CDR2 sequences are SEHNR and FQNEAQ (reference sequence). The CDR3 runs 12 residues. V was clipped by 3 bases and J by 5 bases, with 7 bases between them. CDR3 bases: TGTGCCAGCAGCTTTCCAGGGTATGGCTACACCTTC. It codes for CASSFPGYGYTF.

This clone was counted a single time. This rearrangement joins TRBV7-9 to TRBJ1-3; a weak D match, TRBD1 (5 bases). The V end lost 1 base, the J end lost 3 bases, and 10 bases lay between the germline ends. The germline CDR1 and CDR2 sequences are SEHNR and FQNEAQ (reference sequence). This CDR3 contains 15 residues. CDR3 DNA sequence: TGTGCCAGCAGCTTAGGGCAGGGCGATGGAAACACCATATATTTT. This sequence encodes CASSLGQGDGNTIYF.

This clone was recorded a few times. This chain uses TRBV7-9 with TRBJ1-3; D not certain. This CDR3 region has 18 residues. Germline V gives CDR1 SEHNR, CDR2 FQNEAQ (reference sequence). Trimming cost V 1 base and J 0 bases, with 16 bases left between them. CDR3 region: CASSLVVGWADSGNTIYF. For the CDR3, the DNA is TGTGCCAGCAGCTTAGTAGTGGGATGGGCCGACTCTGGAAACACCATATATTTT.

V gene TRBV19 combines with J gene TRBJ2-7, with TRBD1 matching over 8 bases. This CDR3 region has 16 residues. Germline-derived CDR1 and CDR2 are LNHDA and SQIVND (reference sequence). Losses at the gene ends were 4 bases for V and 2 bases for J; bases not matched to a gene: 10. As DNA, the CDR3 is TGTGCCAGTAGTAACCCCCGGACAGGGTATCCCTACGAGCAGTACTTC. Translation: CASSNPRTGYPYEQYF. The complete variable domain, with remaining parts taken from reference TRBV19 and TRBJ2-7, reads DGGITQSPKYLFRKEGQNVTLSCEQNLNHDAMYWYRQDPGQGLRLIYYSQIVNDFQKGDIAEGYSVSREKKESFPLTVTSAQKNPTAFYLCASSNPRTGYPYEQYFGPGTRLTVT.

This chain links TRBV28 with TRBJ2-5; 8 nucleotides line up with TRBD1. V dropped 5 bases and J dropped 4; count of bases not matched to a gene: 12. CDR1 MDHEN and CDR2 SYDVKM come from the germline V gene. CDR3 length: 16 amino acids. The CDR3 loop reads CASSPWTGTVVETQYF. CDR3 nucleotides: TGTGCCAGCAGTCCCTGGACAGGGACCGTCGTAGAGACCCAGTACTTC.

The CDR3 is CASSISSGNTIYF. The CDR3 region has the DNA TGTGCCAGCAGTATAAGCTCTGGAAACACCATATATTTT. The chain carries TRBV6-6 and TRBJ1-3, with D unresolved. The CDR3 contains 13 residues. The germline CDR1 and CDR2 sequences are MNHNY and SVGAGI (reference sequence). V lost 5 bases and J 0 bases, leaving 5 bases between the germline ends.

This sequence joins TRBV29-1 and TRBJ1-3; a weak D match, TRBD1 (6 bases). The V end lost 5 bases, the J end lost 0 bases, and 8 bases lay between the germline ends. The germline V gene has CDR1 SQVTM and CDR2 ANQGSEA. The CDR3 covers 13 residues. The CDR3 spells CSVRTASGNTIYF. CDR3 DNA: TGCAGCGTTCGGACAGCCTCTGGAAACACCATATATTTT.

This clone was detected only a few times. This chain joins TRBV6-5 and TRBJ1-1; D is uncertain. Germline V gives CDR1 MNHEY, CDR2 SVGAGI. The CDR3 runs to 14 residues. V lost 6 bases and J 2 bases, leaving 13 bases between the germline ends. The DNA of the CDR3 is TGTGCCAGCAGCGGATGGGGTGTTAACACTGAAGCTTTCTTT. Protein: CASSGWGVNTEAFF.

This chain links TRBV5-1 with TRBJ2-1, with 10 bases identical to TRBD2. CDR3 length: 15 residues. Germline CDR1 SGHRS, CDR2 YFSETQ. Trimming took 7 bases from V and 4 from J; bases not matched to a gene: 8. The CDR3 DNA reads as TGCGCCAGCGGAGTAGGACTAGCGGTTTACAATGAGCAGTTCTTC. It codes for CASGVGLAVYNEQFF.